The clone carrying this TCR beta chain was found once. Time point in this sample: late sampling 161 to 241 days after vaccination in a few convalescent patients. The data are from a study of vaccination and CD4 T cells after COVID-19. At the level of the study: Of the convalescent patients, who were SARS-CoV-2 positive by nasal swab PCR, about ten had mild and one severe disease. The study enrolled six male and four female convalescents, two of whom were Hispanic.

CDR3 size: 16 residues. V gave up 5 bases and J gave up 5 bases, with 22 bases separating them. TCRdb used MiXCR to reprocess the PCR reads, holding one entry per CDR3 protein. The table has around 30,000 distinct CDR3 sequences, roughly 50% seen once. V usage is TRBV12-3 or TRBV12-4 and J usage is TRBJ2-7; possibly TRBD1 for D (6 bases). Sequenced material: CD4+ T cells from blood, taken about 7 months after SARS-CoV-2 vaccination. This clonotype was sampled from a human donor who had recovered from COVID-19. The CDR3 bases are TGTGCCAGCAGTCTGGATACAGGGTTTTTATCCCACGAGCAGTACTTC. Protein product: CASSLDTGFLSHEQYF.